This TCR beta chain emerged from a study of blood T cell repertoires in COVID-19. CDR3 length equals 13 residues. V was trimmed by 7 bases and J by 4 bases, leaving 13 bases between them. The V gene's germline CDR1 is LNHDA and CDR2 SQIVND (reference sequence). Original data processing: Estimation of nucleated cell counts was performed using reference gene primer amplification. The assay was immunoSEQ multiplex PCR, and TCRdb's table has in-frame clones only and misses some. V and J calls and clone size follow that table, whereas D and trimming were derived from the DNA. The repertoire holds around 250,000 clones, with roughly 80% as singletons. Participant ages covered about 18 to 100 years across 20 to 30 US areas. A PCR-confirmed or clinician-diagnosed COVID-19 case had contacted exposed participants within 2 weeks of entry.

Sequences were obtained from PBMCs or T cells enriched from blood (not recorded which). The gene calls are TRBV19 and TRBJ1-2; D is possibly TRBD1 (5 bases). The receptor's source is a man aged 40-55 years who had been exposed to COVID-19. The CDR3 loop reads CASKTQELYGYTF. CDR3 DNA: TGTGCCAGTAAGACACAGGAACTCTATGGCTACACCTTC.